This T cell receptor beta chain stems from a study of T-cell reconstitution after alpha-beta-depleted transplantation in children. Looked up from germline, CDR1 is SQVTM and CDR2 is ANQGSEA. The CDR3 covers 15 residues. Trimming stripped 3 bases from V and 1 base from J, with 15 bases between. This clonotype appeared many times. Using unique molecular identifiers, the investigators prepared the TCRbeta library. TCRdb reanalysed the PCR reads using MiXCR and keeps one entry per CDR3 protein. The table includes roughly 590,000 distinct CDR3 sequences, over 15% detected once. The specimen was PBMCs from the stem cell graft donor, collected from the stem cell graft. The chain links TRBV29-1 to TRBJ1-1; D uncertain. The clonotype comes from a human donor who donated a stem cell graft to a child with acute myeloid leukemia. The CDR3 sequence is CSVDFLGRSNTEAFF. CDR3 DNA: TGCAGCGTTGACTTTCTCGGACGCTCGAACACTGAAGCTTTCTTT.